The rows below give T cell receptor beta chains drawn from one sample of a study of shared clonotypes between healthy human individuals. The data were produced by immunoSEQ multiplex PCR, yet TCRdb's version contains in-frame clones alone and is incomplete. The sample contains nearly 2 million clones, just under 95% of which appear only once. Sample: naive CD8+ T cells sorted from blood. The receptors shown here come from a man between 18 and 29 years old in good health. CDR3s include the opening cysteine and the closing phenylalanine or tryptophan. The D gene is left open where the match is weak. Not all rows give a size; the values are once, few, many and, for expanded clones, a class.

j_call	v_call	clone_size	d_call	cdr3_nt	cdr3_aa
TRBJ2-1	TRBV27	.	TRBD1	TGTGCCAGCAGCCCTACGACAGGGATGCACAATGAGCAGTTCTTC	CASSPTTGMHNEQFF
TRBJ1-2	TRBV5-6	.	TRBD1	TGTGCCAGCAGCTTGGAACAGGGGAAGGGCTACACCTTC	CASSLEQGKGYTF
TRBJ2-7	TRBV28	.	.	TGTGCCAGCACCATCACAGGGTCCTACGAGCAGTACTTC	CASTITGSYEQYF
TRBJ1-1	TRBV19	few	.	TGTGCCAGTAGTATAGCCAAGAACACTGAAGCTTTCTTT	CASSIAKNTEAFF
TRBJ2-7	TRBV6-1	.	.	TGTGCCAGCAGTGAAGTTCAAGGAACCTCCTACGAGCAGTACTTC	CASSEVQGTSYEQYF
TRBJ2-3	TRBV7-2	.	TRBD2	TGTGCCGGAGCGGGAGACAGCACAGATACGCAGTATTTT	CAGAGDSTDTQYF
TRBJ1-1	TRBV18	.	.	TGTGCCAGCTCACCAGGGGGACTAGAAGCTTTCTTT	CASSPGGLEAFF
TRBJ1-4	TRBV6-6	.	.	TGTGCCAGCAGTTACGTCGCCCGTGGGGAAAAACTGTTTTTT	CASSYVARGEKLFF
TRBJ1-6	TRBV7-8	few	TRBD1	TGTGCCAGCAGCCCTGGACAGGGGGCGGTTCCACCCCTCCACTTT	CASSPGQGAVPPLHF
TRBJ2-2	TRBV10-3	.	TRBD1	TGTGCCATCAGTGAGTCTGGACAGGAGAACACCGGGGAGCTGTTTTTT	CAISESGQENTGELFF
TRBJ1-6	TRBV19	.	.	TGTGCCAGTAGTAACGGGGGACCCCTCCACTTT	CASSNGGPLHF
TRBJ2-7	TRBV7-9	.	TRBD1	TGTGCCAGCAGCCCGACAGGGTGGGCCTACGAGCAGTACTTC	CASSPTGWAYEQYF
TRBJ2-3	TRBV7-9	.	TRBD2	TGTGCCAGCAGCTTAGGACTAGCGGGCCACACAGATACGCAGTATTTT	CASSLGLAGHTDTQYF
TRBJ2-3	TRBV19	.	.	TGTGCCAGTAGAGAGGGTGCAGACACAGATACGCAGTATTTT	CASREGADTDTQYF
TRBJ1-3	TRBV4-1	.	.	TGCGCCAGCAGCCAAGGACCCAGAAACACCATATATTTT	CASSQGPRNTIYF
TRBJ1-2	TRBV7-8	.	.	TGTGCCAGCAGCTTAGCGCAAGATGGCTACACCTTC	CASSLAQDGYTF
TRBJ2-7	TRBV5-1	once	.	TGCGCCAGCAGCTTGTATGCCCTCCCCCACGAGCAGTACTTC	CASSLYALPHEQYF
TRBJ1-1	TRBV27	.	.	TGTGCCAGCAGTTTCGGGGGGGCTGAAGCTTTCTTT	CASSFGGAEAFF
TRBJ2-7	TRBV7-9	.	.	TGTGCCAGCAGCGACACAATGGACTCGAACTACGAGCAGTACTTC	CASSDTMDSNYEQYF
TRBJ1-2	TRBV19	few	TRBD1	TGTGCCAGTAGTCAGGATCGACAGGGCCTCTATGGCTACACCTTC	CASSQDRQGLYGYTF
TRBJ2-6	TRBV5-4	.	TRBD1	TGTGCCAGCAGCTGGGACAGGGACAGGGGCTCTGGGGCCAACGTCCTGACTTTC	CASSWDRDRGSGANVLTF
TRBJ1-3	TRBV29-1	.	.	TGCAGCGTCGTTGTCCAAGGTCTCGGAAACACCATATATTTT	CSVVVQGLGNTIYF
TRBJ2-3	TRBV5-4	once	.	TGTGCCAGCAGCTGGGAAGATACGCAGTATTTT	CASSWEDTQYF
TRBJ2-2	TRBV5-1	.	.	TGCGCCAGCAGCTTTGGCGGGTATCGATCCGGGGAGCTGTTTTTT	CASSFGGYRSGELFF
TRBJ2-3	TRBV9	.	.	TGTGCCAGCAGCGTAGATGGCACAGATACGCAGTATTTT	CASSVDGTDTQYF
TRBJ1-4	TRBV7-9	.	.	TGTGCCAGCAGCGTAGACAGGCGCTTTGAAAAACTGTTTTTT	CASSVDRRFEKLFF
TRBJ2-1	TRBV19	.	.	TGTGCCAGTAGGCAAATAGCGGAGGGCTACAATGAGCAGTTCTTC	CASRQIAEGYNEQFF
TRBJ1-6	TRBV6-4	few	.	TGTGCCAGCACAGGGCGCGGTAAAAATTCACCCCTCCACTTT	CASTGRGKNSPLHF
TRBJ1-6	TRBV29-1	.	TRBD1	TGCAGCGTTGATAAAATAGGTTCCGGAACAGGGGTGAGCTCACCCCTCCACTTT	CSVDKIGSGTGVSSPLHF
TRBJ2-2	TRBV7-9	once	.	TGTGCCAGCACCCAGATACGGGGGAGAGAGGCCGGGGAGCTGTTTTTT	CASTQIRGREAGELFF
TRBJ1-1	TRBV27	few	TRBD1	TGTGCCAGCAGTACGACAGGGGGGAACACTGAAGCTTTCTTT	CASSTTGGNTEAFF
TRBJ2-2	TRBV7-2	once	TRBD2	TGTGCCAGCAGCTTCGGCGGGGGGAGCGGGGAGCTGTTTTTT	CASSFGGGSGELFF
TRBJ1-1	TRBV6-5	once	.	TGTGCCAGCAGTGAAGGGCAGGGAAGGGTTGAAGCTTTCTTT	CASSEGQGRVEAFF
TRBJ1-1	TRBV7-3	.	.	TGTGCCAGCAGCTTAGATCTTGGGACTGAAGCTTTCTTT	CASSLDLGTEAFF
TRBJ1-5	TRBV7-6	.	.	TGTGCCAGCAGCCCCGGAGGGGGCAATCAGCCCCAGCATTTT	CASSPGGGNQPQHF
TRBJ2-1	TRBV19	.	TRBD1	TGTGCCAGTAGTATAGGACTCGGGACAGGGGGTATCGGTGAGCAGTTCTTC	CASSIGLGTGGIGEQFF
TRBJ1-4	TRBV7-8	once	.	TGTGCCAGCAGCTTATCAGTGGGAGAATTAACTAATGAAAAACTGTTTTTT	CASSLSVGELTNEKLFF
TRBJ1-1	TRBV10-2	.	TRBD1	TGCGCCAGCAGTGACATACCGACAGGGGCCACTGAAGCTTTCTTT	CASSDIPTGATEAFF
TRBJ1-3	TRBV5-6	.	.	TGTGCCAGCAGCTTGGGATTCGGTGCCACCATATATTTT	CASSLGFGATIYF
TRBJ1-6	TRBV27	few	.	TGTGCCAGCAGAACAGGAGGTTTGACACCCCTCCACTTT	CASRTGGLTPLHF
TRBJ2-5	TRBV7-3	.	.	TGTGCCAGCAGCTTAGTCAGGGCACAAGAGACCCAGTACTTC	CASSLVRAQETQYF
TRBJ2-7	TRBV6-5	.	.	TGTGCCAGCAGTTACTCTTCAGGGATCGACTACGAGCAGTACTTC	CASSYSSGIDYEQYF
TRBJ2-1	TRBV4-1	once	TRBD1	TGCGCCAGCAGCCGTGCAGGGGGATCCTACAATGAGCAGTTCTTC	CASSRAGGSYNEQFF
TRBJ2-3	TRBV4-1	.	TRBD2	TGCGCCAGCAGCCAACCTGGGGGACTAGCCACAGATACGCAGTATTTT	CASSQPGGLATDTQYF
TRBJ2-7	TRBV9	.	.	TGTGCCAGCAGCGTAGATGGACAGCAGCAGTACTTC	CASSVDGQQQYF
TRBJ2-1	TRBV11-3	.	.	TGTGCCAGCAGCTCGCTACCGGGGCGCAATGAGCAGTTCTTC	CASSSLPGRNEQFF
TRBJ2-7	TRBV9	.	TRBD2	TGTGCCAGCAGTGCCACTAGCGGGAGTAAGTACGAGCAGTACTTC	CASSATSGSKYEQYF
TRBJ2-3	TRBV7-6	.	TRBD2	TGTGCCAGCAGCACTTGGACTAGCGGCGCCGTCGGCACAGATACGCAGTATTTT	CASSTWTSGAVGTDTQYF
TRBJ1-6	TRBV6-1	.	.	TGTGCCAGCCGTGGTACGGGGGTGGCCTCCTATAATTCACCCCTCCACTTT	CASRGTGVASYNSPLHF
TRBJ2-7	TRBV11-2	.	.	TGTGCCAGCAGCTTAGGCCCTGGGGGCAGTTCCTACGAGCAGTACTTC	CASSLGPGGSSYEQYF